This T cell receptor beta chain stems from a study of blood T cell repertoires in COVID-19. Source study methods: Reference gene primer amplification gave nucleated cell count estimates. The data were produced by immunoSEQ multiplex PCR, yet TCRdb's version contains in-frame clones alone and is incomplete. V and J calls plus clone size are reproduced from that table; the DNA served to infer D and trimming. Here the sample spans a few hundred thousand clones, 75% to 85% being singletons. Participants came from some 26 US areas, aged roughly 18 to 90 years. Cohorts were assigned according to the clinical history that participants reported. The trim removed 1 base at V and 9 bases at J, leaving 3 bases unmatched. This CDR3 contains 15 residues. The germline V gene encodes CDR1 SGDLS and CDR2 YYNGEE.

Sequencing was done on a sample of PBMCs or T cells enriched from blood (not recorded which). The sequence was obtained from a man aged 30-40 years with acute COVID-19. The chain employs TRBV9 and TRBJ1-6; 11 nucleotides agree with TRBD1. CDR3 coding DNA: TGTGCCAGCAGCGTAAGGACAGGGGGCGGTTCACCCCTCCACTTT. It is translated as CASSVRTGGGSPLHF. The full variable domain, its missing parts supplied by reference TRBV9 and TRBJ1-6, is DSGVTQTPKHLITATGQRVTLRCSPRSGDLSVYWYQQSLDQGLQFLIQYYNGEERAKGNILERFSAQQFPDLHSELNLSSLELGDSALYFCASSVRTGGGSPLHFGNGTRLTVT.